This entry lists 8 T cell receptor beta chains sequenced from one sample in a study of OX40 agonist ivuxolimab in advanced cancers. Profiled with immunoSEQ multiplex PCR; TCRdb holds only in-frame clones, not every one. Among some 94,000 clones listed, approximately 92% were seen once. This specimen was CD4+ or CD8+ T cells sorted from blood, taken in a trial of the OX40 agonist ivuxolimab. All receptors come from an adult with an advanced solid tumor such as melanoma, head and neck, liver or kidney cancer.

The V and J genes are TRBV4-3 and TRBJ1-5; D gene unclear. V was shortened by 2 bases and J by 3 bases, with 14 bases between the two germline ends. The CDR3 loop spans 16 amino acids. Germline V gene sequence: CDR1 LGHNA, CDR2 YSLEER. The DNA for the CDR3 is TGCGCCAGCAGCCAATTTTGGCAGGACTTCAATCAGCCCCAGCATTTT. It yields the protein CASSQFWQDFNQPQHF.

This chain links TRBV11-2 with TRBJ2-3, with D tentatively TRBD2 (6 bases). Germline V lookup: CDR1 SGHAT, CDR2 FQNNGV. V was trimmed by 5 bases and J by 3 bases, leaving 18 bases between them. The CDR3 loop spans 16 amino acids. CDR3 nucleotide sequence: TGTGCCAGCAGCAATCAGGGTGGAGGGAGTACAGATACGCAGTATTTT. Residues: CASSNQGGGSTDTQYF.

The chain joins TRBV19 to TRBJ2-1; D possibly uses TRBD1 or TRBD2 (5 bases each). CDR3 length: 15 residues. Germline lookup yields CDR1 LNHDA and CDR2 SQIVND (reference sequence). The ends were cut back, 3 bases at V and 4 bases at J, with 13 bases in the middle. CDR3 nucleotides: TGTGCCAGTAGTATTGGTCGGGGCTCGTACAATGAGCAGTTCTTC. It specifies CASSIGRGSYNEQFF. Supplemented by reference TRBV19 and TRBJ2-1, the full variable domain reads DGGITQSPKYLFRKEGQNVTLSCEQNLNHDAMYWYRQDPGQGLRLIYYSQIVNDFQKGDIAEGYSVSREKKESFPLTVTSAQKNPTAFYLCASSIGRGSYNEQFFGPGTRLTVL.

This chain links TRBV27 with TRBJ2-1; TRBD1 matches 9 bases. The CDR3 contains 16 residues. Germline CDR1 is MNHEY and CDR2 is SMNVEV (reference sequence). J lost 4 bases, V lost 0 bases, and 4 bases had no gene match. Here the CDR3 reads CASSLSAGQGYNEQFF. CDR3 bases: TGTGCCAGCAGTTTATCAGCGGGACAGGGTTACAATGAGCAGTTCTTC.

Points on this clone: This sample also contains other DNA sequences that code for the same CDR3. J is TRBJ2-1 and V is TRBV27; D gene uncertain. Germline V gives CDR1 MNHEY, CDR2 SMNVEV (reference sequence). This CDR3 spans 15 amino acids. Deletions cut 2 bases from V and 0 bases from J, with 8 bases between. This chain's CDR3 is CASSLRLSSYNEQFF. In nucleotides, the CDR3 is TGTGCCAGCAGTTTAAGGCTGAGCTCCTACAATGAGCAGTTCTTC.

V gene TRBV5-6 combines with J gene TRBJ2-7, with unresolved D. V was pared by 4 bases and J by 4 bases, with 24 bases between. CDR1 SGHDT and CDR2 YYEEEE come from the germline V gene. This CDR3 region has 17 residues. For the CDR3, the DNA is TGTGCCAGCAGCGACGGATTTCAAACGGGTGTCTTGTACGAGCAGTACTTC. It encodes CASSDGFQTGVLYEQYF.

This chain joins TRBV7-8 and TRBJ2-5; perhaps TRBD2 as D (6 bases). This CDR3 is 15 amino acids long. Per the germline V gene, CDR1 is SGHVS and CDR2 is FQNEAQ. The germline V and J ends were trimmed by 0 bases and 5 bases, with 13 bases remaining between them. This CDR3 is CASSLALGREETQYF. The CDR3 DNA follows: TGTGCCAGCAGCTTAGCCCTAGGCCGGGAGGAGACCCAGTACTTC.

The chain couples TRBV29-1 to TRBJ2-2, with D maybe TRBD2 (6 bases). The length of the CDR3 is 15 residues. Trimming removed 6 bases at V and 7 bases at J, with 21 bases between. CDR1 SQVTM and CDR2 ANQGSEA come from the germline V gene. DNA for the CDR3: TGCAGCGTCGAGGGTGGGACTTATCAGAGCGGGGAGCTGTTTTTT. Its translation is CSVEGGTYQSGELFF.